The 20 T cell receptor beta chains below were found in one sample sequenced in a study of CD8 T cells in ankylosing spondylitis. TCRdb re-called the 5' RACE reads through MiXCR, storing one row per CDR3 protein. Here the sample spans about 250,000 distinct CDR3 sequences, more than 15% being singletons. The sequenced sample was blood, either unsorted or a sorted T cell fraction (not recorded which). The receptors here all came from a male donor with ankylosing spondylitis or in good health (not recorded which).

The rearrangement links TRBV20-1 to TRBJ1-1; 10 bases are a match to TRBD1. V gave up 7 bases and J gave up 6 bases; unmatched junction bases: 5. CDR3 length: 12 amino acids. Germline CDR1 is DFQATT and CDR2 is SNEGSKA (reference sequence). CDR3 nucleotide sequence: TGCAGTGTATGGGACAGGGGCGCTGAAGCTTTCTTT. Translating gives CSVWDRGAEAFF.

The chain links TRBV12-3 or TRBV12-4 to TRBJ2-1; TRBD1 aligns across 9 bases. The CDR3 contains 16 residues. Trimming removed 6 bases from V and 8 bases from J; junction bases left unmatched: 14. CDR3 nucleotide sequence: TGTGCCAGCAGGCCGACCGGGACAGGGAGGGACTATGAGCAGTTCTTC. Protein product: CASRPTGTGRDYEQFF.

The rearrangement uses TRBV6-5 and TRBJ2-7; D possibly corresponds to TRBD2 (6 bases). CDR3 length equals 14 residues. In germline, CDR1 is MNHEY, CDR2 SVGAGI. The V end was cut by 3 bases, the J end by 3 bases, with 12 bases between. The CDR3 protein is CASSYFGGVYEQYF. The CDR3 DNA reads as TGTGCCAGCAGTTATTTCGGGGGAGTCTACGAGCAGTACTTC.

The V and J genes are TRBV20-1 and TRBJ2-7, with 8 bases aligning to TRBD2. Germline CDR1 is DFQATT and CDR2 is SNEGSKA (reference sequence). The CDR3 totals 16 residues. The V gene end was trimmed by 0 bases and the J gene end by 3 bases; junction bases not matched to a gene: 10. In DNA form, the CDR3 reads TGCAGTGCTAGAGATTGGCAGCGGGAGTCTTACTACGAGCAGTACTTC. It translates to CSARDWQRESYYEQYF.

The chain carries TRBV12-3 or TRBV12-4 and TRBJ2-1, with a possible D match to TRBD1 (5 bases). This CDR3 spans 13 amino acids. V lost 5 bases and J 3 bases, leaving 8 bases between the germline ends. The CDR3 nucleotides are TGTGCCAGCAGTGCCGACAGCTACAATGAGCAGTTCTTC. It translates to CASSADSYNEQFF.

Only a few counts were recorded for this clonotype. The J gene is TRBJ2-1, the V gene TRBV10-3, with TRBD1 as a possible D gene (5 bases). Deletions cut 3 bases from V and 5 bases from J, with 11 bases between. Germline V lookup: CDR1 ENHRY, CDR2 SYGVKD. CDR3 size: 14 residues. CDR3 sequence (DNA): TGTGCCATCAGTGACCCTAGGGGAAACAATGAGCAGTTCTTC. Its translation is CAISDPRGNNEQFF.

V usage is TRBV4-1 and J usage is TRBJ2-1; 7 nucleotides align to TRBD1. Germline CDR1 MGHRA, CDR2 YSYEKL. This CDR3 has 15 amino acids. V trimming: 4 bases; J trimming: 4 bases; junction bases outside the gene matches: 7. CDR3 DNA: TGCGCCAGCAGCCCTCCGGGACAGCAGTACAATGAGCAGTTCTTC. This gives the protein CASSPPGQQYNEQFF.

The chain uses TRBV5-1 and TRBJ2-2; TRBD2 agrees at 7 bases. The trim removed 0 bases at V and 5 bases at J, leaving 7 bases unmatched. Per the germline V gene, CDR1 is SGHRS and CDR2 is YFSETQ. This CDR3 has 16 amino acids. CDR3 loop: CASSLAEASGTGELFF. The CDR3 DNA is TGCGCCAGCAGCTTGGCCGAGGCTAGCGGAACCGGGGAGCTGTTTTTT. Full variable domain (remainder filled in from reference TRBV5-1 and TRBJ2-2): KAGVTQTPRYLIKTRGQQVTLSCSPISGHRSVSWYQQTPGQGLQFLFEYFSETQRNKGNFPGRFSGRQFSNSRSEMNVSTLELGDSALYLCASSLAEASGTGELFFGEGSRLTVL.

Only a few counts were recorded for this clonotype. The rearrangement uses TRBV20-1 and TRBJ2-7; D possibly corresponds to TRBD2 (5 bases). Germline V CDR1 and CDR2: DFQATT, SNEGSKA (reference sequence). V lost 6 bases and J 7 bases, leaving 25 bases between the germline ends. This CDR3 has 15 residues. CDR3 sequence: CSAQEGSDRLSEQYF. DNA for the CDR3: TGCAGTGCCCAAGAGGGATCAGACCGACTATCGGAGCAGTACTTC.

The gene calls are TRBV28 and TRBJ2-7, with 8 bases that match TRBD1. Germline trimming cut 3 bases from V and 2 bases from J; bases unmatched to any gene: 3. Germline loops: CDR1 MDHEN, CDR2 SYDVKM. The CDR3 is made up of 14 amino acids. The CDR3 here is CASSFQTGAYEQYF. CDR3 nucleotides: TGTGCCAGCAGTTTCCAGACAGGGGCCTACGAGCAGTACTTC.

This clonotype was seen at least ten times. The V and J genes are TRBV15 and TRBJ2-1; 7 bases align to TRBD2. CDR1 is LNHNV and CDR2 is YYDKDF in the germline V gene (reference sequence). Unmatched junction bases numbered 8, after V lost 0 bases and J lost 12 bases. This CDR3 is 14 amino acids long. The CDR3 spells CATSRDSSGAGQFF. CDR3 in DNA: TGTGCCACCAGCAGAGATTCCAGCGGGGCGGGGCAGTTCTTC.

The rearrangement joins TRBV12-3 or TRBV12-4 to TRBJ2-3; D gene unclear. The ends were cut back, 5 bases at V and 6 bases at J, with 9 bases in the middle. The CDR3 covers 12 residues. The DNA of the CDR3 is TGTGCCAGCAGTCCTCAGGTGGATACGCAGTATTTT. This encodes CASSPQVDTQYF.

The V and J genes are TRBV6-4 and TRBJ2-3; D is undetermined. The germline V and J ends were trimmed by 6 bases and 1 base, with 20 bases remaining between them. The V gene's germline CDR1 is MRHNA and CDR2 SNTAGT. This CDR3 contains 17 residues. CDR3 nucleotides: TGTGCCAGCAGGGCCCCCCCTACTACAGTCGGCACAGATACGCAGTATTTT. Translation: CASRAPPTTVGTDTQYF.

In nucleotides, the CDR3 is TGTGCCAGCAGCTTAATCGGGGGACCAGATACGCAGTATTTT. Residues: CASSLIGGPDTQYF. The chain joins TRBV7-3 to TRBJ2-3, with a tentative D call TRBD2 (6 bases). Trimming took off 1 base at V and 4 bases at J, with 9 bases between the two ends. Germline V CDR1 and CDR2: SGHTA, FQGTGA. This CDR3 comprises 14 residues. The entire variable domain, with the rest obtained from reference TRBV7-3 and TRBJ2-3, is as follows: GAGVSQTPSNKVTEKGKYVELRCDPISGHTALYWYRQSLGQGPEFLIYFQGTGAADDSGLPNDRFFAVRPEGSVSTLKIQRTERGDSAVYLCASSLIGGPDTQYFGPGTRLTVL.

The CDR3 reads CASSFYRVGHEQFF. The CDR3 DNA follows: TGTGCCAGCAGCTTCTACAGGGTAGGACATGAGCAGTTCTTC. The rearrangement links TRBV11-1 to TRBJ2-1; weak D call: TRBD1 (6 bases). Germline CDR1 SGHAT, CDR2 FQDESV (reference sequence). The CDR3 has 14 residues. Trimming removed 3 bases at V and 8 bases at J, with 14 bases between.

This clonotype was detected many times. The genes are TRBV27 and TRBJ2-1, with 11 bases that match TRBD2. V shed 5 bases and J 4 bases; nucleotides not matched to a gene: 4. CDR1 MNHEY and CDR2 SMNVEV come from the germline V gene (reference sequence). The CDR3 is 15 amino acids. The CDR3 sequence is CASSQGTSGYNEQFF. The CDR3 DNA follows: TGTGCCAGCAGTCAAGGGACTAGCGGATACAATGAGCAGTTCTTC.

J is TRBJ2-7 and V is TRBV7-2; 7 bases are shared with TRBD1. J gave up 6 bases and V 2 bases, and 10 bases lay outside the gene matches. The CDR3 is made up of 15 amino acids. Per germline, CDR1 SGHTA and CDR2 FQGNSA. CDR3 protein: CASSLRQGLASEQYF. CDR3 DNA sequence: TGTGCCAGCAGCTTAAGACAGGGTTTGGCCTCCGAGCAGTACTTC.

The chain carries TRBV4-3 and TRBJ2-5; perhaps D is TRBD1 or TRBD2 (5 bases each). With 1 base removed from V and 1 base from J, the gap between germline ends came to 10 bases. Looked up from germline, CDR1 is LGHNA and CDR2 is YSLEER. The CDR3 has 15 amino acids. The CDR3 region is CASSQAGTRQETQYF. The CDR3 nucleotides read TGCGCCAGCAGCCAAGCCGGGACGCGCCAAGAGACCCAGTACTTC.

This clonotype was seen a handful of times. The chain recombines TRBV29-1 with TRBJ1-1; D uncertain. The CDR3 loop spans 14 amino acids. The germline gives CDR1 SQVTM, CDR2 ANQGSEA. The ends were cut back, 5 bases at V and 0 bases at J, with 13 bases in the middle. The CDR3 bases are TGCAGCGTTCTTGCAGGTGGTGTGAACACTGAAGCTTTCTTT. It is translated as CSVLAGGVNTEAFF.

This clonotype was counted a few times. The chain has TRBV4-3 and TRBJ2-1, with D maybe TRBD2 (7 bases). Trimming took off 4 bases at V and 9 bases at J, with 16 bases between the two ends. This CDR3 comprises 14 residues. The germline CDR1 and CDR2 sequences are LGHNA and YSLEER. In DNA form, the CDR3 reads TGCGCCAGCAGCCCCCTGGGGGGGGCGAGTGAGCAGTTCTTC. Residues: CASSPLGGASEQFF.